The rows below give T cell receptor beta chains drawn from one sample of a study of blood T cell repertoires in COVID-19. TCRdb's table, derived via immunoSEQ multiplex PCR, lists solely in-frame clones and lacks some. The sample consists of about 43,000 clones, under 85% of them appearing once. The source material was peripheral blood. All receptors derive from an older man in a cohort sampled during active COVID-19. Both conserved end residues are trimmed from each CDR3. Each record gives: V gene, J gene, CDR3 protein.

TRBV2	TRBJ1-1	ASSFGQGTF
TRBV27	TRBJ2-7	ASSPETVY
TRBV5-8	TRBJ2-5	ASSFLQWREETQY
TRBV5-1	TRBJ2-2	ASSPGLAGGLGGELF
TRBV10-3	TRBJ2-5	ATKDRGETQY
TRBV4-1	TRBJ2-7	ASSPGQFSYEQY
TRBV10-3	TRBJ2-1	AISDTGGQF
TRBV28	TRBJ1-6	ASSRTGPDNSPLH
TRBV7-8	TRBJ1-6	ASSLGRGDNSPLH
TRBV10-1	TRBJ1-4	ASSEIRQGPRDTNEKLF
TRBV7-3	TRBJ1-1	ASSETGDTEAF
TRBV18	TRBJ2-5	ASSSGLAGAQETQY
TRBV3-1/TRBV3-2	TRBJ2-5	AISTGGQETQY
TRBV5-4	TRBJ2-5	ASSLTRGGEETQY
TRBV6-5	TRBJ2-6	ASRLTFSGANVLT
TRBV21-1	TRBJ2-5	ASSKAPSLAREETQY
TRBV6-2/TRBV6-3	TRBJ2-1	ASSYNIGLLAFNEQF
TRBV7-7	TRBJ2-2	ASSLIPAPLGELF
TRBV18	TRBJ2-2	ASSPDRAMNTGELF
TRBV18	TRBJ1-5	ASSPGGNNQPQH